This T cell receptor beta chain is drawn from a study of human T cells and chemical hapten exposure. Study context: The use of 2% DPC on roughly 2 cm by roughly 2 cm of upper inner arm skin constituted sensitization.

Notes on the study in general: Versus controls, significantly more large CDR3 similarity clusters arose from expanded TCRs.

Losses at the gene ends were 1 base for V and 5 bases for J; bases not matched to a gene: 3. The germline V gene encodes CDR1 SGHTA and CDR2 FQGNSA. This CDR3 has 15 residues. A single record per CDR3 protein comes from TCRdb applying MiXCR to the RACE reads. The table includes about 84,000 distinct CDR3 sequences, more than 8.5% detected once. The time point denotes: patch test 2, 6 weeks after DPC sensitization. Sample treatment: therapeutic diphenylcyclopropenone sensitization with weekly scalp DPC. Suited to DPC and affected by alopecia, the donors ranged from 18 to 70 years old. In this sample, this clonotype turned up many times. What it recognizes is unknown.

This TCR derives from a young woman with alopecia areata. Some clones in this sample may be carry-over from other donors' samples. The rearrangement links TRBV7-2 to TRBJ2-1; the match to TRBD1 covers 9 bases. The sample consisted of whole blood, taken in connection with sensitization to the hapten diphenylcyclopropenone (DPC). CDR3 sequence (DNA): TGTGCCAGCAGCTTAGACAGGGGGCCTCACAATGAGCAGTTCTTC. This sequence encodes CASSLDRGPHNEQFF.